These 27 T cell receptor beta chains were sequenced from one sample in a study of cytomegalovirus exposure and HLA in healthy donors. The PCR was carried out with 60 Vbeta primers and 13 Jbeta primers. TCRdb keeps only in-frame clones here, not all; method: immunoSEQ multiplex PCR. Its listing shows 75,000 to 95,000 clones. Sequenced sample: PBMCs. Receptors were obtained from a girl aged 10-17 years in good health and CMV-seropositive.

As regards this clone: At one end the junction does not follow the germline gene, possibly because of a read error. The J gene is TRBJ1-4, the V gene TRBV5-1; maybe TRBD1 (5 bases). The CDR3 totals 13 residues. Germline CDR1 is SGHRS and CDR2 is YFSETQ. In DNA form, the CDR3 reads TGCGCCAGCAGCCCATCGGGGGGGACCTCGGAACTTTTT. Residues: CASSPSGGTSELF.

This rearrangement joins TRBV19 to TRBJ1-1; 7 bases line up with TRBD1. The CDR3 consists of 12 residues. Losses at the gene ends were 6 bases for V and 5 bases for J; bases not matched to a gene: 3. CDR1 is LNHDA and CDR2 is SQIVND in the germline V gene (reference sequence). DNA for the CDR3: TGTGCCAGTAGAAGGGGGCATACTGAAGCTTTCTTT. This sequence encodes CASRRGHTEAFF. The complete variable domain, with remaining parts taken from reference TRBV19 and TRBJ1-1, reads DGGITQSPKYLFRKEGQNVTLSCEQNLNHDAMYWYRQDPGQGLRLIYYSQIVNDFQKGDIAEGYSVSREKKESFPLTVTSAQKNPTAFYLCASRRGHTEAFFGQGTRLTVV.

V usage is TRBV6-4 and J usage is TRBJ2-3; 9 nucleotides match TRBD2. With 3 bases clipped from V and 4 bases from J, the junction kept 5 bases outside the gene matches. Germline V gene data show CDR1 as MRHNA and CDR2 as SNTAGT. This CDR3 region has 15 residues. The CDR3 is CASSEKASGADTQYF. The CDR3 DNA reads as TGTGCCAGCAGTGAAAAGGCTAGCGGGGCAGATACGCAGTATTTT.

The CDR3 DNA reads TGTGCCAGCAGTAATCGACAGGGGGGCTACGAGCAGTACTTC. Amino acids: CASSNRQGGYEQYF. This sequence joins TRBV6-5 and TRBJ2-7, with 9 bases that match TRBD1. Germline values: CDR1 MNHEY, CDR2 SVGAGI. There are 14 residues in the CDR3. V trimming: 5 bases; J trimming: 3 bases; junction bases outside the gene matches: 5.

The rearrangement joins TRBV7-9 to TRBJ2-7; 8 bases are a match to TRBD2. The CDR3 spans 16 residues. Germline assignment: CDR1 SEHNR and CDR2 FQNEAQ (reference sequence). V gave up 4 bases and J gave up 1 base; unmatched junction bases: 9. The CDR3: CASSSPGGVMSYEQYV. DNA for the CDR3: TGTGCCAGCAGCTCCCCGGGAGGGGTAATGTCCTACGAGCAGTACGTC.

The rearrangement joins TRBV11-2 to TRBJ2-7, with D maybe TRBD1 (6 bases). V was shortened by 5 bases and J by 3 bases, with 8 bases between the two germline ends. The CDR3 extends over 12 amino acids. Germline V gene data show CDR1 as SGHAT and CDR2 as FQNNGV. CDR3 region: CASSRDNYEQYF. For the CDR3, the DNA is TGTGCCAGCAGCCGGGACAACTACGAGCAGTACTTC.

The chain combines TRBV7-3 with TRBJ1-5, with 10 nucleotides matching TRBD1. CDR3 length: 16 amino acids. Germline V gene lookup returns CDR1 SGHTA and CDR2 FQGTGA. Trimming at V came to 0 bases and at J to 2 bases, leaving 1 base not matched to a gene. CDR3 sequence (DNA): TGTGCCAGCAGCTTAACTGGGACAGGGGGCAATCAGCCCCAGCATTTT. It specifies CASSLTGTGGNQPQHF.

The chain employs TRBV7-9 and TRBJ1-4; D is ambiguous. Between the trimmed V and J ends, which lost 1 base and 6 bases, there was a span of 15 bases. The CDR3 has 16 amino acids. The germline V gene encodes CDR1 SEHNR and CDR2 FQNEAQ (reference sequence). The CDR3 DNA follows: TGTGCCAGCAGCTTAGGGGTCCAGGCGCTCTATGAAAAACTGTTTTTT. This translates into CASSLGVQALYEKLFF.

The gene calls are TRBV30 and TRBJ1-3; no clear D gene. Germline CDR1 reads GTSNPN; CDR2 reads SVGIG (reference sequence). The CDR3 has 12 amino acids. The V gene lost 5 bases and the J gene lost 8 bases, with 13 bases spanning the gap. As DNA, the CDR3 is TGTGCCTGGGGTCAAGAGAGGTACACCATATATTTT. Amino acids: CAWGQERYTIYF.

The J gene is TRBJ1-2, the V gene TRBV10-3; maybe TRBD1 (6 bases). CDR3 length: 13 residues. Germline CDR1 ENHRY, CDR2 SYGVKD. The V gene lost 3 bases and the J gene lost 8 bases, with 13 bases spanning the gap. The CDR3 spells CAISERTGFGYTF. The CDR3 bases are TGTGCCATCAGTGAACGAACAGGGTTCGGCTACACCTTC.

V gene TRBV5-4 combines with J gene TRBJ2-4; TRBD2 is a possible D gene (6 bases). The CDR3 length is 13 residues. V dropped 9 bases and J dropped 5 bases, with 15 bases sitting between them. Germline CDR1 reads SGHNT; CDR2 reads YYREEE (reference sequence). The CDR3 is CAIKAGSQNIQYF. Here the CDR3 DNA reads TGTGCCATCAAGGCGGGGTCCCAAAACATTCAGTACTTC.

The J gene is TRBJ2-5, the V gene TRBV4-1; 7 nucleotides line up with TRBD2. V lost 1 base to trimming and J lost 1 base; unmatched junction nucleotides: 6. The CDR3 totals 16 residues. Germline CDR1 MGHRA, CDR2 YSYEKL. The CDR3 here is CASSQAYGGGQETQYF. The CDR3 DNA sequence: TGCGCCAGCAGCCAAGCCTATGGGGGGGGCCAAGAGACCCAGTACTTC.

The chain uses TRBV4-3 and TRBJ2-3, with TRBD2 identical over 7 bases. Trimming removed 0 bases from V and 2 bases from J; junction bases left unmatched: 8. This CDR3 is built from 17 residues. Looked up from germline, CDR1 is LGHNA and CDR2 is YSLEER. The CDR3 region has the DNA TGCGCCAGCAGCCAAGAAGGTCCAGCGGGGAACACAGATACGCAGTATTTT. Amino acids: CASSQEGPAGNTDTQYF.

The chain carries TRBV14 and TRBJ2-3; 8 nucleotides agree with TRBD2. This CDR3 has 14 amino acids. Germline CDR1 reads SGHDN; CDR2 reads FVKESK. V shed 5 bases, J shed 5 bases, and the junction held 6 bases outside the gene matches. The CDR3 sequence is CASSELAGRDTQYF. The DNA for the CDR3 is TGTGCCAGCAGCGAGTTAGCGGGGAGAGATACGCAGTATTTT.

V usage is TRBV20-1 and J usage is TRBJ1-1; D gene uncertain. V lost 5 bases and J lost 0, with 4 bases in between. Germline CDR1 is DFQATT and CDR2 is SNEGSKA (reference sequence). This CDR3 is 11 amino acids long. The CDR3 loop is CSASMNTEAFF. CDR3 nucleotides: TGCAGTGCTTCCATGAACACTGAAGCTTTCTTT.

The V and J genes are TRBV4-1 and TRBJ2-1; D is possibly TRBD2 (5 bases). Per germline, CDR1 MGHRA and CDR2 YSYEKL. This CDR3 comprises 16 residues. V was trimmed by 4 bases and J by 5 bases, leaving 18 bases between them. The CDR3 region is CASSLLVASGNNEQFF. DNA of the CDR3: TGCGCCAGCAGCCTTTTAGTAGCGTCGGGCAACAATGAGCAGTTCTTC.

This sequence joins TRBV19 and TRBJ1-1, with D possibly TRBD1 on 5 matching bases. The germline CDR1 and CDR2 sequences are LNHDA and SQIVND (reference sequence). This CDR3 has 14 residues. The germline V and J ends were trimmed by 3 bases and 7 bases, with 15 bases remaining between them. The CDR3 spells CASSIRQGGDEAFF. DNA for the CDR3: TGTGCCAGTAGTATCAGGCAGGGAGGTGATGAAGCTTTCTTT.

The chain has TRBV10-3 and TRBJ2-5, with D uncertain. Germline lookup yields CDR1 ENHRY and CDR2 SYGVKD. V was shortened by 3 bases and J by 9 bases, with 8 bases between the two germline ends. CDR3 size: 11 residues. CDR3 in amino acids: CAISDLSAQYF. CDR3 bases: TGTGCCATCAGTGACTTGTCGGCCCAGTACTTC.

The genes are TRBV13 and TRBJ2-2; D may be TRBD1 (8 bases). The CDR3 spans 15 residues. The germline V gene encodes CDR1 PRHDT and CDR2 FYEKMQ (reference sequence). Trimming stripped 3 bases from V and 6 bases from J, with 14 bases between. CDR3 amino acids: CASSLATGGAGELFF. In DNA form, the CDR3 reads TGTGCCAGCAGCTTGGCTACAGGGGGGGCCGGGGAGCTGTTTTTT. Full variable domain (rest looked up from reference TRBV13 and TRBJ2-2): AAGVIQSPRHLIKEKRETATLKCYPIPRHDTVYWYQQGPGQDPQFLISFYEKMQSDKGSIPDRFSAQQFSDYHSELNMSSLELGDSALYFCASSLATGGAGELFFGEGSRLTVL.

The chain links TRBV7-2 to TRBJ2-4; maybe TRBD2 (6 bases). Germline loops: CDR1 SGHTA, CDR2 FQGNSA. CDR3 length: 15 amino acids. V was pared by 1 base and J by 0 bases, with 7 bases between. CDR3 sequence: CASSLEGLAKNIQYF. CDR3 nucleotide sequence: TGTGCCAGCAGCTTAGAGGGACTAGCCAAAAACATTCAGTACTTC.

This sequence joins TRBV30 and TRBJ1-4, with D uncertain. Germline V lookup: CDR1 GTSNPN, CDR2 SVGIG (reference sequence). V lost 1 base to trimming and J lost 7 bases, with 7 bases between them. CDR3 length: 12 residues. The CDR3 bases are TGTGCCTGGAGTGCAAACTTTGAAAAACTGTTTTTT. Its translation: CAWSANFEKLFF.

The V and J genes are TRBV19 and TRBJ2-6, with 8 bases identical to TRBD2. The CDR3 covers 16 residues. CDR1 and CDR2 (germline): LNHDA, SQIVND (reference sequence). The V and J ends lost 4 bases and 0 bases, in that order; junction bases with no gene match: 2. CDR3 protein: CASSSGGTSGANVLTF. CDR3 in DNA: TGTGCCAGTAGTAGCGGGGGGACCTCTGGGGCCAACGTCCTGACTTTC.

CDR3 amino acids: CASSQEDGGNSPLHF. CDR3 coding DNA: TGTGCCAGCAGCCAGGAAGACGGGGGAAATTCACCCCTCCACTTT. The chain couples TRBV4-2 to TRBJ1-6, with D maybe TRBD1 (5 bases). CDR1 is LGHNA, CDR2 YNFKEQ, per germline. The CDR3 runs to 15 residues. Trimming removed 3 bases at V and 7 bases at J, with 13 bases between.

The chain uses TRBV20-1 and TRBJ2-5; unclear D gene. Germline CDR1 DFQATT, CDR2 SNEGSKA (reference sequence). The CDR3 consists of 10 residues. Trimming stripped 3 bases from V and 5 bases from J, with 4 bases between. The CDR3 DNA follows: TGCAGTGCTAGCATGGAGACCCAGTACTTC. It translates to CSASMETQYF.

The rearrangement links TRBV5-4 to TRBJ1-1; unclear D gene. The CDR3 consists of 14 residues. Germline loops: CDR1 SGHNT, CDR2 YYREEE (reference sequence). Trimming took 2 bases from V and 4 from J, leaving 12 bases between them. The CDR3 spells CASSFRPGSTEAFF. The CDR3 DNA reads as TGTGCCAGCAGCTTTAGGCCGGGAAGCACTGAAGCTTTCTTT. Full variable domain (missing parts from reference TRBV5-4 and TRBJ1-1): ETGVTQSPTHLIKTRGQQVTLRCSSQSGHNTVSWYQQALGQGPQFIFQYYREEENGRGNFPPRFSGLQFPNYSSELNVNALELDDSALYLCASSFRPGSTEAFFGQGTRLTVV.

The gene calls are TRBV28 and TRBJ2-7, with D possibly matching TRBD1 (6 bases). In germline, CDR1 is MDHEN, CDR2 SYDVKM. Trimming shortened V by 3 bases and J by 0 bases, and 9 bases separated the two germline ends. The length of the CDR3 is 14 residues. Written as DNA, the CDR3 is TGTGCCAGCAGTTTCCGGGACACCTCCTACGAGCAGTACTTC. It codes for CASSFRDTSYEQYF.

CDR3: CASSPGGGGTYEQYF. The DNA of the CDR3 is TGTGCCAGCTCACCGGGAGGCGGGGGGACCTACGAGCAGTACTTC. This chain links TRBV18 with TRBJ2-7; 8 nucleotides align to TRBD2. Germline V gene data show CDR1 as KGHSH and CDR2 as LQKENI. The CDR3 length is 15 residues. V was clipped by 3 bases and J by 2 bases; unmatched bases: 6.